These T cell receptor beta chains were read from a single sample in a study of shared clonotypes between healthy human individuals. Measured with immunoSEQ multiplex PCR; TCRdb has only the in-frame clones, and not every one. This sample has about 560,000 clones; roughly 79% occur once, and the top ten carry around 12%. The material sequenced was PBMCs. These receptors all stem from a woman aged 40 to 50 in good health. Some clones in this sample may be carry-over from other donors' samples. CDR3s include the opening cysteine and the closing phenylalanine or tryptophan. D genes are given only for firm matches. The size field is filled for only some rows; it gives once, few, many or a size class.

size,V,D,J,DNA,CDR3
-,TRBV28,-,TRBJ1-5,TGTGCCAGCAGTTTAGGCGAGTATTATCAGCCCCAGCATTTT,CASSLGEYYQPQHF
-,TRBV7-9,-,TRBJ2-1,TGTGCCAGCAGCTTAGTAGACAGCCACAATGAGCAGTTCTTC,CASSLVDSHNEQFF
-,TRBV7-8,TRBD2,TRBJ2-1,TGTGCCAGCAGCCCCCCGCGCGGGAGGGCCAGTGAGCAGTTCTTC,CASSPPRGRASEQFF
-,TRBV29-1,-,TRBJ1-1,TGCAGCGCGGGACTTCAGAACACTGAAGCTTTCTTT,CSAGLQNTEAFF
-,TRBV19,-,TRBJ1-4,TGTGCCAGTAGCCCATTTAGGGGCGGGAGATGGAAACTGTTTTTT,CASSPFRGGRWKLFF
-,TRBV6-6,-,TRBJ2-5,TGTGCCAGCAGTTACGGACAAGAGACCCAGTACTTC,CASSYGQETQYF
-,TRBV19,TRBD1,TRBJ2-5,TGTGCCAGTAGTATGGGACAGCTCCAAGAGACCCAGTACTTC,CASSMGQLQETQYF
-,TRBV28,TRBD1,TRBJ1-2,TGTGCCAGCAGCTCCGGGACAGGGGTCTATGGCTACACCTTC,CASSSGTGVYGYTF
-,TRBV7-9,-,TRBJ2-3,TGTGCCAGCAGCTTAGGACTCCCCACAGATACGCAGTATTTT,CASSLGLPTDTQYF
once,TRBV28,TRBD2,TRBJ2-4,TGTGCCAGCAGTTTATCTAGCGGGGTTCTAGCCAAAAACATTCAGTACTTC,CASSLSSGVLAKNIQYF
-,TRBV7-2,-,TRBJ1-5,TGTGCCAGCAGCGAAGGAGGAGGGGATCAGCCCCAGCATTTT,CASSEGGGDQPQHF
-,TRBV5-1,-,TRBJ2-7,TGCGCCAGCAGCTTGGGGGGGGACGAGCAGTACTTC,CASSLGGDEQYF
-,TRBV7-2,-,TRBJ2-2,TGTGCCAGCAGCAAAGTGGGGCCTGAGGAGCTGTTTTTT,CASSKVGPEELFF
-,TRBV30,TRBD2,TRBJ2-7,TGTGCCTGGACCGTACCAGCGGGAGGGTCCTACGAGCAGTACTTC,CAWTVPAGGSYEQYF
few,TRBV4-1,TRBD2,TRBJ2-3,TGCGCCAGCAGCCTTCTAGCGGGACGAAGCACAGATACGCAGTATTTT,CASSLLAGRSTDTQYF
few,TRBV7-6,-,TRBJ1-5,TGTGCCAGCAGCTCTTCGGCGGGAGGGAATCAGCCCCAGCATTTT,CASSSSAGGNQPQHF
few,TRBV6-6,TRBD2,TRBJ2-7,TGTGCCAGCTCGCCCGGCGGGAGGGCCTACGAGCAGTACTTC,CASSPGGRAYEQYF
once,TRBV28,TRBD1,TRBJ2-7,TGTGCCAGCAGAGTTTCCGCCCGGACAGGGGTTGACGAGCAGTACTTC,CASRVSARTGVDEQYF
once,TRBV7-9,-,TRBJ1-3,TGTGCCAGCACCCCAAGGCCCCAGGGGACCTCTGGAAACACCATATATTTT,CASTPRPQGTSGNTIYF
-,TRBV28,-,TRBJ2-7,TGTGCCAGCAGCTCCCCCACAGCATACTACGAGCAGTACTTC,CASSSPTAYYEQYF
-,TRBV21-1,-,TRBJ2-7,TGTGCCAGCAGCAAAGGGGTCGGGTACGAGCAGTACTTC,CASSKGVGYEQYF
-,TRBV15,-,TRBJ1-1,TGTGCCACCAGCAGAGGGGTTCAACAGGGGAACACTGAAGCTTTCTTT,CATSRGVQQGNTEAFF
-,TRBV10-3,-,TRBJ2-3,TGTGCCATCAGTGAGTCGCTGGGCGAGGATACGCAGTATTTT,CAISESLGEDTQYF
few,TRBV18,TRBD1,TRBJ1-5,TGTGCCAGCTCACGACAAGCACAGGGGAATCAGCCCCAGCATTTT,CASSRQAQGNQPQHF
-,TRBV14,-,TRBJ2-1,TGTGCCAGCAGCCGAAGATTCGGAGGATTCAGGGCTTACAATGAGCAGTTCTTC,CASSRRFGGFRAYNEQFF
-,TRBV28,-,TRBJ1-2,TGTGCCAGCAGGGACCGCGATGGCTACACCTTC,CASRDRDGYTF
-,TRBV7-2,TRBD1,TRBJ2-7,TGTGCCAGCAGCTTAGGGGCCGGGACAGGTCTCTACGAGCAGTACTTC,CASSLGAGTGLYEQYF
-,TRBV5-1,-,TRBJ2-2,TGCGCCAGCAGCCCGCTAGGGAACACCGGGGAGCTGTTTTTT,CASSPLGNTGELFF
-,TRBV30,-,TRBJ1-2,TGTGCCTGGAGCGCTGGCGGCTATGGCTACACCTTC,CAWSAGGYGYTF
once,TRBV2,-,TRBJ1-5,TGTGCCAGCAGTGAAAGGGGACAAGCCAATCAGCCCCAGCATTTT,CASSERGQANQPQHF
-,TRBV6-1,-,TRBJ1-5,TGTGCCAGCAGGACAGCTAGCAATCAGCCCCAGCATTTT,CASRTASNQPQHF
-,TRBV29-1,TRBD2,TRBJ2-5,TGCAGCGCCCCTTGGGGACTAGTCCAAGAGACCCAGTACTTC,CSAPWGLVQETQYF
few,TRBV9,TRBD1,TRBJ1-1,TGTGCCAGCAGCGGAGACCCTCGCCGGGACAGTCTCGTGAACACTGAAGCTTTCTTT,CASSGDPRRDSLVNTEAFF
-,TRBV28,TRBD1,TRBJ1-2,TGTGCCAGCAGGCCTGGGACAGAAGAAGGCTACACCTTC,CASRPGTEEGYTF
-,TRBV19,TRBD1,TRBJ2-5,TGTGCCAGTAGTGGTTTCAGGGGGCGCTCGGAGACCCAGTACTTC,CASSGFRGRSETQYF
many,TRBV15,TRBD1,TRBJ2-5,TGTGCCACCAGCAGAGGACAGGGGTCGGAGACCCAGTACTTC,CATSRGQGSETQYF
-,TRBV28,-,TRBJ1-1,TGTGCCAGCAGTTATTTACTTGGACAGAACACTGAAGCTTTCTTT,CASSYLLGQNTEAFF
few,TRBV7-3,TRBD1,TRBJ2-2,TGTGCCAGCAGCTCCACAGGGGGCGCAGGGACCGGGGAGCTGTTTTTT,CASSSTGGAGTGELFF
-,TRBV6-5,-,TRBJ2-1,TGTGCCAGCAGGGTGGACGGTTACAATGAGCAGTTCTTC,CASRVDGYNEQFF
-,TRBV29-1,TRBD2,TRBJ2-7,TGCAGCGCCCGGACTAGCGGGAGCTACGAGCAGTACTTC,CSARTSGSYEQYF
-,TRBV7-9,TRBD2,TRBJ2-1,TGTGCCAGCAGTTTAGCGGGAGAGAGCAATGAGCAGTTCTTC,CASSLAGESNEQFF
-,TRBV27,TRBD1,TRBJ1-6,TGTGCCAGCGCCGAAGGGACAGGCGAGAGGAATTCACCCCTCCACTTT,CASAEGTGERNSPLHF
-,TRBV7-3,TRBD2,TRBJ2-4,TGTGCCACCACGGCTAGCGGGAGAAACATTCAGTACTTC,CATTASGRNIQYF
once,TRBV7-3,-,TRBJ2-5,TGTGCCAGCAGCTCCGGCGCGGGCAGGGCAGAGACCCAGTACTTC,CASSSGAGRAETQYF
once,TRBV7-3,TRBD2,TRBJ2-3,TGTGCCAGCAGCCCCTTTGGGGTAGCGGGAGCCTACCTTTCTAGCACAGATACGCAGTATTTT,CASSPFGVAGAYLSSTDTQYF
-,TRBV29-1,TRBD1,TRBJ1-1,TGCAGCGTTAAGGACAGGAACATGAACACTGAAGCTTTCTTT,CSVKDRNMNTEAFF
-,TRBV18,-,TRBJ2-3,TGTGCCAGCTCATCCGGCCGGCGGGATTTAGATACGCAGTATTTT,CASSSGRRDLDTQYF
-,TRBV19,-,TRBJ2-7,TGTGCCAGTAGTATCGGTTCGGCAGGGGAATCCTACGAGCAGTACTTC,CASSIGSAGESYEQYF
-,TRBV30,-,TRBJ1-5,TGTGCCTGGACTCCCAGGGCTAGCAATCAGCCCCAGCATTTT,CAWTPRASNQPQHF
once,TRBV4-1,-,TRBJ2-2,TGCGCCAGCAGCCAAGATAGGAGGGAGCGGTCGAACACCGGGGAGCTGTTTTTT,CASSQDRRERSNTGELFF
-,TRBV7-9,TRBD1,TRBJ2-7,TGTGCCAGCAGCCCCGGGACAGGGAGGTACGAGCAGTACTTC,CASSPGTGRYEQYF
-,TRBV15,-,TRBJ1-5,TGTGCCACCAGCAGACCAGACAGCAATCAGCCCCAGCATTTT,CATSRPDSNQPQHF
-,TRBV30,-,TRBJ1-2,TGTGCCTGGAGTCCTAGTCTTGGCTACACCTTC,CAWSPSLGYTF